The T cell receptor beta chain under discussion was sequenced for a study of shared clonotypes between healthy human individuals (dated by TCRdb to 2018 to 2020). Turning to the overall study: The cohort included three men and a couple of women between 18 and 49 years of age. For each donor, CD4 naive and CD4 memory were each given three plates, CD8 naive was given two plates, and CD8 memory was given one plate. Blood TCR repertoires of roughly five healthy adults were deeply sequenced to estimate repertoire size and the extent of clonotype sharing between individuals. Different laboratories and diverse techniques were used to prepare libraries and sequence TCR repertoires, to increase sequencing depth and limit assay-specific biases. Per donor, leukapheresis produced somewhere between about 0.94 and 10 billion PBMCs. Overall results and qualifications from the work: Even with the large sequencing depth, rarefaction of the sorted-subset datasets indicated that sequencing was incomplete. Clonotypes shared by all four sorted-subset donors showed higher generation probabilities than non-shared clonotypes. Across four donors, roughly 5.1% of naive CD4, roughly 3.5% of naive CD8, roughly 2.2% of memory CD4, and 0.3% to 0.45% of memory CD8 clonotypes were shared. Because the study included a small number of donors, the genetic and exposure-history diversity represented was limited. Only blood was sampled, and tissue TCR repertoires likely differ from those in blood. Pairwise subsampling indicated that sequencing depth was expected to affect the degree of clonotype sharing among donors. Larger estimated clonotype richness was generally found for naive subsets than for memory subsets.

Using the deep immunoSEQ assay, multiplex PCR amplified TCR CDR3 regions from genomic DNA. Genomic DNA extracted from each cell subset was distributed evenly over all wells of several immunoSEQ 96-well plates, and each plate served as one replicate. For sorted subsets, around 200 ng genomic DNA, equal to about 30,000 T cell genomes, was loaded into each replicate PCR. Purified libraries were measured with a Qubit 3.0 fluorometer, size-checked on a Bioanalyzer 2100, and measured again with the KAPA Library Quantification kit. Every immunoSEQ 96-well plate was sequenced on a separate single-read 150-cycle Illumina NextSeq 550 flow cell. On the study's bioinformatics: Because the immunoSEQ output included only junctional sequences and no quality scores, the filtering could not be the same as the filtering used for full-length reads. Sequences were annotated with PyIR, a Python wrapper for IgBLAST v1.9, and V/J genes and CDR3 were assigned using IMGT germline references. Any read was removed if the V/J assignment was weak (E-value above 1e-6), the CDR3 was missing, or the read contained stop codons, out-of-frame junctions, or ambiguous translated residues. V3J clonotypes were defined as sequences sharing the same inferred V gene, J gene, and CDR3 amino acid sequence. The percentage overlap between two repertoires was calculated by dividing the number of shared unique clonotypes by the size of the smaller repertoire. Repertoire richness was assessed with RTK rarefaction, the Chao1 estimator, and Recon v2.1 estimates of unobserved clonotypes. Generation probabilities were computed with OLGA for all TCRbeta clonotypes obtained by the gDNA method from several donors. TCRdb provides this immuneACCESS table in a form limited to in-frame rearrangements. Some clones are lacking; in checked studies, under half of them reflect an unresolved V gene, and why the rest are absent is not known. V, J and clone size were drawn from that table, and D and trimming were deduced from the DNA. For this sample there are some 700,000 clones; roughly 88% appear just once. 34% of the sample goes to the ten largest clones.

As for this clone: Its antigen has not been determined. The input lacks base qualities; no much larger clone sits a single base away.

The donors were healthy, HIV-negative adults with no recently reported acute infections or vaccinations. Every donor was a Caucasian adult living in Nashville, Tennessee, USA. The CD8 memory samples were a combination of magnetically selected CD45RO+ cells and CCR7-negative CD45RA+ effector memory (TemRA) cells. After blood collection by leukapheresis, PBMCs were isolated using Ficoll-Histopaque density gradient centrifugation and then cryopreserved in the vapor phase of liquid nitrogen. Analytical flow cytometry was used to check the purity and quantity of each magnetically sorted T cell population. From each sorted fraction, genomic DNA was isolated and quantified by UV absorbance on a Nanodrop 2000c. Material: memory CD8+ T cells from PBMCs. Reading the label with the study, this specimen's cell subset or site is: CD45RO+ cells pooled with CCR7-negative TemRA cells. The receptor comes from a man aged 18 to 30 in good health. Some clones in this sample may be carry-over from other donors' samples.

The CDR3 in this case is CASSFSAGIPTSTDTQYF. The DNA reads TGCGCCAGCAGCTTCTCAGCGGGAATACCCACTAGCACAGATACGCAGTATTTT. The V and J segments used are TRBV5-1 and TRBJ2-3; 7 middle bases align to TRBD2. The germline V gene yields SGHRS for CDR1 and YFSETQ for CDR2. The cysteine opens and the phenylalanine closes a CDR3 of 18 amino acids. The kept DNA is CDR3 alone, 54 bases in frame from the first base. At the junction V is shortened by 2 bases and J by 0 bases; bases outside the gene matches: 12.